The 25 T cell receptor beta chains below all came from one sample that was sequenced in a study of Ad26.COV2.S vaccination and SARS-CoV-2 variants. Sequenced by immunoSEQ multiplex PCR; TCRdb stores in-frame clones only, minus some. The profile shows 43,000 or so clones, around 83% of them singletons. The source was peripheral blood, collected after recovery from COVID-19. The receptor set was obtained from a human donor who had recovered from COVID-19.

This clone was counted between two and nine times. This sequence joins TRBV4-1 and TRBJ1-2; D gene unclear. CDR1 is MGHRA and CDR2 is YSYEKL in the germline V gene. The CDR3 covers 12 residues. Trimming removed 0 bases at V and 8 bases at J, with 7 bases between. CDR3 region: CASSQDLGGYTF. As DNA, the CDR3 is TGCGCCAGCAGCCAAGATTTGGGGGGCTACACCTTC.

The chain employs TRBV18 and TRBJ1-1; TRBD1 matches at 7 bases. V was pared by 6 bases and J by 5 bases, with 6 bases of the junction left unmatched. Germline assignment: CDR1 KGHSH and CDR2 LQKENI. The CDR3 loop spans 13 amino acids. The CDR3 nucleotides read TGTGCCAGCTCTCAGGGGGTGGATACTGAAGCTTTCTTT. This translates into CASSQGVDTEAFF.

This clone occurred a few times. The chain recombines TRBV30 with TRBJ2-2; 8 nucleotides align to TRBD2. The V and J ends lost 8 bases and 4 bases, in that order; junction bases with no gene match: 9. Germline CDR1 is GTSNPN and CDR2 is SVGIG (reference sequence). This CDR3 has 14 amino acids. The CDR3 DNA is TGTGCCGCGGCAGGCGGGAGGAGCACCGGGGAGCTGTTTTTT. This gives the protein CAAAGGRSTGELFF.

By share, this clone counts as medium-sized. The chain uses TRBV30 and TRBJ1-2; no reliable D call. Between the trimmed V and J ends, which lost 1 base and 1 base, there was a span of 7 bases. The germline V gene encodes CDR1 GTSNPN and CDR2 SVGIG (reference sequence). The CDR3 totals 13 residues. The CDR3 loop is CAWSETGNYGYTF. The CDR3 DNA reads as TGTGCCTGGAGTGAAACCGGTAACTATGGCTACACCTTC. Looking up the rest from reference TRBV30 and TRBJ1-2 gives the full variable domain: SQTIHQWPATLVQPVGSPLSLECTVEGTSNPNLYWYRQAAGRGLQLLFYSVGIGQISSEVPQNLSASRPQDRQFILSSKKLLLSDSGFYLCAWSETGNYGYTFGSGTRLTVV.

The rearrangement uses TRBV3-1 (or the pseudogene TRBV3-2) and TRBJ2-5; D possibly corresponds to TRBD1 (5 bases). Trimming removed 1 base at V and 4 bases at J, with 7 bases between. CDR3 length: 13 amino acids. CDR1 is LGHDT and CDR2 is YNNKEL in the germline V gene (reference sequence). The CDR3 bases are TGTGCCAGCAGCCAAGGGGGCATAGAGACCCAGTACTTC. Translating it yields CASSQGGIETQYF.

The chain links TRBV9 to TRBJ2-3, with a tentative D call TRBD2 (6 bases). The V end lost 3 bases, the J end lost 6 bases, and 17 bases lay between the germline ends. There are 15 residues in the CDR3. Per germline, CDR1 SGDLS and CDR2 YYNGEE. This chain's CDR3 is CASSAGRQWGDTQYF. CDR3 in DNA: TGTGCCAGCAGCGCCGGGAGACAGTGGGGGGATACGCAGTATTTT.

V gene TRBV12-5 combines with J gene TRBJ1-3; D may be TRBD1 (5 bases). CDR1 LGHNT and CDR2 FRNRAP come from the germline V gene. The CDR3 is 14 residues long. The V end was cut by 1 base, the J end by 7 bases, with 11 bases between. In DNA form, the CDR3 reads TGTGCTAGTGGTTTGGCACTGGGGGTCAACACCATATATTTT. Translating gives CASGLALGVNTIYF.

The chain couples TRBV2 to TRBJ1-4; D might be TRBD1 (5 bases). Per germline, CDR1 SNHLY and CDR2 FYNNEI. V dropped 4 bases and J dropped 7 bases, with 10 bases sitting between them. CDR3 length: 13 amino acids. CDR3 sequence: CASSVGPIEKLFF. CDR3 sequence (DNA): TGTGCCAGCAGTGTGGGGCCGATTGAAAAACTGTTTTTT.

The V gene is TRBV19, the J gene TRBJ2-7; no definite D call. The germline V gene has CDR1 LNHDA and CDR2 SQIVND (reference sequence). Between the trimmed V and J ends, which lost 2 bases and 5 bases, there was a span of 4 bases. The CDR3 consists of 11 residues. This chain's CDR3 is CASSIRNEQYF. CDR3 bases: TGTGCCAGTAGTATAAGAAACGAGCAGTACTTC. Full variable domain (rest looked up from reference TRBV19 and TRBJ2-7): DGGITQSPKYLFRKEGQNVTLSCEQNLNHDAMYWYRQDPGQGLRLIYYSQIVNDFQKGDIAEGYSVSREKKESFPLTVTSAQKNPTAFYLCASSIRNEQYFGPGTRLTVT.

With respect to this clone: A much larger clone sits a single nucleotide away, making a read error possible. The chain uses TRBV7-9 and TRBJ2-5; no definite D call. CDR3 size: 12 residues. Germline V gene data show CDR1 as SEHNR and CDR2 as FQNEAQ (reference sequence). Trimming took 2 bases from V and 3 from J, leaving 4 bases between them. CDR3 DNA sequence: TGTGCCAGCAGCTTAAGTGAAGAGACCCAGTACTTC. Translated: CASSLSEETQYF.

J is TRBJ2-2 and V is TRBV6-4; TRBD1 matches 7 bases. With V trimmed by 4 bases and J by 4 bases, 9 bases remained unmatched. Looked up from germline, CDR1 is MRHNA and CDR2 is SNTAGT. CDR3 length: 16 residues. The CDR3 DNA is TGTGCCAGCAGTGCGACAGGGAGATTGGGCACCGGGGAGCTGTTTTTT. Its protein is CASSATGRLGTGELFF.

The chain has TRBV24-1 and TRBJ2-3; perhaps TRBD2 as D (5 bases). The CDR3 loop spans 16 amino acids. V lost 1 base and J lost 1, with 11 bases in between. Germline assignment: CDR1 KGHDR and CDR2 SFDVKD. CDR3 DNA sequence: TGTGCCACCAGTGATTTACGACCCGGGGGCACAGATACGCAGTATTTT. This sequence encodes CATSDLRPGGTDTQYF.

In its sample, this clone was seen once. The chain links TRBV5-4 to TRBJ1-1; TRBD1 is a possible D gene (6 bases). CDR1 and CDR2 (germline): SGHNT, YYREEE (reference sequence). There are 14 residues in the CDR3. The V end was cut by 4 bases, the J end by 6 bases, with 16 bases between. The CDR3 sequence is CASSAGGGGPEAFF. CDR3 coding DNA: TGTGCCAGCAGCGCGGGGGGCGGGGGGCCTGAAGCTTTCTTT. The variable domain in full, completed from reference TRBV5-4 and TRBJ1-1, reads ETGVTQSPTHLIKTRGQQVTLRCSSQSGHNTVSWYQQALGQGPQFIFQYYREEENGRGNFPPRFSGLQFPNYSSELNVNALELDDSALYLCASSAGGGGPEAFFGQGTRLTVV.

The genes are TRBV5-5 and TRBJ2-2, with 7 bases fitting TRBD2. In germline, CDR1 is SGHKS, CDR2 YYEKEE (reference sequence). J was trimmed by 0 bases and V by 4 bases; bases with no gene match: 12. The CDR3 spans 18 residues. This chain's CDR3 is CASSPAWSRGANTGELFF. CDR3 in DNA: TGTGCCAGCAGCCCCGCTTGGTCCCGGGGGGCGAACACCGGGGAGCTGTTTTTT. Supplemented by reference TRBV5-5 and TRBJ2-2, the full variable domain reads DAGVTQSPTHLIKTRGQQVTLRCSPISGHKSVSWYQQVLGQGPQFIFQYYEKEERGRGNFPDRFSARQFPNYSSELNVNALLLGDSALYLCASSPAWSRGANTGELFFGEGSRLTVL.

The chain has TRBV7-6 and TRBJ2-3; D remains ambiguous. Trimming cost V 5 bases and J 6 bases, with 12 bases left between them. The V gene's germline CDR1 is SGHVS and CDR2 FNYEAQ. The CDR3 is made up of 13 amino acids. CDR3 nucleotide sequence: TGTGCCAGCAGCCCTCTGGCTGGCGATACGCAGTATTTT. It translates to CASSPLAGDTQYF. Full variable domain (outside the CDR3, taken from reference TRBV7-6 and TRBJ2-3): GAGVSQSPRYKVTKRGQDVALRCDPISGHVSLYWYRQALGQGPEFLTYFNYEAQQDKSGLPNDRFSAERPEGSISTLTIQRTEQRDSAMYRCASSPLAGDTQYFGPGTRLTVL.

This rearrangement joins TRBV5-1 to TRBJ1-1; unclear D gene. This CDR3 spans 14 amino acids. Trimming shortened V by 2 bases and J by 2 bases, and 10 bases separated the two germline ends. Germline assignment: CDR1 SGHRS and CDR2 YFSETQ. This CDR3 reads CASSLVQENTEAFF. CDR3 bases: TGCGCCAGCAGCTTAGTACAAGAAAACACTGAAGCTTTCTTT.

The chain employs TRBV6-6 and TRBJ1-2, with D possibly matching TRBD1 (5 bases). Trimming stripped 2 bases from V and 1 base from J, with 8 bases between. The CDR3 is made up of 14 amino acids. Germline CDR1 MNHNY, CDR2 SVGAGI (reference sequence). CDR3 in DNA: TGTGCCAGCAGTTACGGGGCCAGTAACTATGGCTACACCTTC. Translating it yields CASSYGASNYGYTF.

The chain has TRBV6-2 or TRBV6-3 and TRBJ1-2, with 9 bases fitting TRBD1. V shed 4 bases, J shed 7 bases, and the junction held 13 bases outside the gene matches. Germline CDR1 reads MNHEY; CDR2 reads SVGEGT. The CDR3 is made up of 16 amino acids. The CDR3 sequence: CASSFSGQGIPGGYTF. CDR3 sequence (DNA): TGTGCCAGCAGTTTCTCGGGACAGGGAATCCCTGGTGGCTACACCTTC.

The V gene is TRBV12-3 or TRBV12-4, the J gene TRBJ2-2; tentative D call: TRBD2 (6 bases). The CDR3 sequence is 12 residues long. CDR3 protein: CVSGRGAGELFF. The DNA of the CDR3 is TGTGTTTCGGGACGCGGGGCCGGGGAGCTGTTTTTT.

The chain couples TRBV11-2 to TRBJ2-2, with D maybe TRBD2 (6 bases). V was trimmed by 3 bases and J by 7 bases, leaving 15 bases between them. CDR1 and CDR2 from the germline V gene are SGHAT and FQNNGV. The CDR3 totals 15 residues. For the CDR3, the DNA is TGTGCCAGCAGCTTTGCAGGAGGGCCTGGCGGGGAGCTGTTTTTT. The encoded protein is CASSFAGGPGGELFF.

This chain links TRBV5-1 with TRBJ1-4; 7 positions agree with TRBD1. This CDR3 has 14 amino acids. Trimming took 5 bases from V and 7 from J; bases not matched to a gene: 8. Germline CDR1 is SGHRS and CDR2 is YFSETQ. CDR3 protein: CASSLRGPGEKLFF. The CDR3 DNA reads as TGCGCCAGCAGTTTAAGGGGGCCGGGTGAAAAACTGTTTTTT.

The sample holds a few counts of this clone. This chain connects TRBV19 to TRBJ2-3, with D possibly TRBD2 on 6 matching bases. Germline lookup yields CDR1 LNHDA and CDR2 SQIVND (reference sequence). The CDR3 is 17 amino acids. V was cut by 8 bases and J by 2 bases, with 23 bases left in between. CDR3: CASGTYGGAGSTDTQYF. CDR3 nucleotide sequence: TGTGCCAGTGGGACTTATGGAGGGGCAGGATCCACAGATACGCAGTATTTT.

The rearrangement joins TRBV19 to TRBJ2-1; D gene unclear. Between the trimmed V and J ends, which lost 7 bases and 0 bases, there was a span of 7 bases. The CDR3 runs 13 residues. Per the germline V gene, CDR1 is LNHDA and CDR2 is SQIVND (reference sequence). The CDR3 is CASTASSYNEQFF. CDR3 sequence (DNA): TGTGCCAGTACAGCGAGCTCCTACAATGAGCAGTTCTTC. The complete variable domain, with remaining parts taken from reference TRBV19 and TRBJ2-1, reads DGGITQSPKYLFRKEGQNVTLSCEQNLNHDAMYWYRQDPGQGLRLIYYSQIVNDFQKGDIAEGYSVSREKKESFPLTVTSAQKNPTAFYLCASTASSYNEQFFGPGTRLTVL.

V usage is TRBV30 and J usage is TRBJ1-5; D unclear. In germline, CDR1 is GTSNPN, CDR2 SVGIG (reference sequence). The CDR3 loop spans 13 amino acids. V was pared by 3 bases and J by 7 bases, with 13 bases between. This chain's CDR3 is CAWRKAVGQPQHF. The DNA of the CDR3 is TGTGCCTGGAGGAAGGCGGTCGGCCAGCCCCAGCATTTT.

V is TRBV19 and J is TRBJ1-5; TRBD1 might be the D (6 bases). The V and J ends lost 7 bases and 4 bases respectively, with 14 bases between them. The CDR3 extends over 14 amino acids. Germline-derived CDR1 and CDR2 are LNHDA and SQIVND (reference sequence). CDR3 in DNA: TGTGCCAGTAAAACGGGGGGCTTTAATCAGCCCCAGCATTTT. This gives the protein CASKTGGFNQPQHF.